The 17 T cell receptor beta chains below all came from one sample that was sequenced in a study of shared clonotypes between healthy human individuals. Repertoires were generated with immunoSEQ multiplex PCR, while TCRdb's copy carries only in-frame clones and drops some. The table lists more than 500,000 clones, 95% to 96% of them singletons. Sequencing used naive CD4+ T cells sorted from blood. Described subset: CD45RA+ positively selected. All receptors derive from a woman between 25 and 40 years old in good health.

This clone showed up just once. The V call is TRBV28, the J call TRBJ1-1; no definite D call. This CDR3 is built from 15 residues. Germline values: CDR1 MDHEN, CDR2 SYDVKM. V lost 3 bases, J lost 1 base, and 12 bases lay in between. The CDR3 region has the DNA TGTGCCAGCAGTTTTCTCGCACAAACGAACACTGAAGCTTTCTTT. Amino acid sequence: CASSFLAQTNTEAFF. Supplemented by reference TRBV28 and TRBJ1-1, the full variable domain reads DVKVTQSSRYLVKRTGEKVFLECVQDMDHENMFWYRQDPGLGLRLIYFSYDVKMKEKGDIPEGYSVSREKKERFSLILESASTNQTSMYLCASSFLAQTNTEAFFGQGTRLTVV.

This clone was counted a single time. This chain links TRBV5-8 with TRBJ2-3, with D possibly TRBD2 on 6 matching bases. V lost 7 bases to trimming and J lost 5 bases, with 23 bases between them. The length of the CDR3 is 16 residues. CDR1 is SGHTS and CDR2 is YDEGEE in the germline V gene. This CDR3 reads CASQVSVWEARDTQYF. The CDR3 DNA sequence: TGTGCCAGCCAGGTATCGGTGTGGGAGGCCCGAGATACGCAGTATTTT.

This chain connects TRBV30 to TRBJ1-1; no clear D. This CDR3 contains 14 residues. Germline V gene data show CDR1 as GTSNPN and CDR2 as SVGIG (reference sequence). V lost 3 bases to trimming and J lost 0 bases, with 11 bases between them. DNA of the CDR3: TGTGCCTGGAGCACGTTGGGAATGAACACTGAAGCTTTCTTT. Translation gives CAWSTLGMNTEAFF.

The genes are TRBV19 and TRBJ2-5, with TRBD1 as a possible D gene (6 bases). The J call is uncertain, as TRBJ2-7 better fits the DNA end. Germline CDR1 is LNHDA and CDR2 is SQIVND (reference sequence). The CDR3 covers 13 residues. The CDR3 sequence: CASSPGHAYEQYF. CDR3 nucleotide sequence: TGTGCCAGTAGCCCGGGACATGCCTACGAGCAGTACTTC.

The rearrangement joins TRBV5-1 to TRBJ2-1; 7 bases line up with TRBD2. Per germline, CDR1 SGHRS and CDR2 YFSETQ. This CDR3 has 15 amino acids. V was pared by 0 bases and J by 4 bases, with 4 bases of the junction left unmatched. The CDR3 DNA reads TGCGCCAGCAGCTTGGTCGGCGGGGGATACAATGAGCAGTTCTTC. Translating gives CASSLVGGGYNEQFF.

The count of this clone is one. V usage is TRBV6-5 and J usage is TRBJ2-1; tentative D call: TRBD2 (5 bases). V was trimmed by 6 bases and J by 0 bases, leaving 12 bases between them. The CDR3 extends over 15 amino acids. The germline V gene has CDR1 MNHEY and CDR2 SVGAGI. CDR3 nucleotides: TGTGCCAGCAGCCCGAGCGGCAGCTCCTACAATGAGCAGTTCTTC. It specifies CASSPSGSSYNEQFF.

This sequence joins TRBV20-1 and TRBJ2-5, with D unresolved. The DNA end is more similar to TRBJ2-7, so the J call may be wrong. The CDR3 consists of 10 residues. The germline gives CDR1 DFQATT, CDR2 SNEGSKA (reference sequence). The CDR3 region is CSAKSSEQYF. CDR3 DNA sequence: TGCAGTGCTAAGAGTTCCGAGCAGTACTTC.

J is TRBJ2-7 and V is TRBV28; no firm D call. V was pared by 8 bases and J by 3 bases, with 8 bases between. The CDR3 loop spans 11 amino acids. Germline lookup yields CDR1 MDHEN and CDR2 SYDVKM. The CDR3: CASLGIYEQYF. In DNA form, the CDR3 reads TGTGCCAGCTTGGGGATCTACGAGCAGTACTTC.

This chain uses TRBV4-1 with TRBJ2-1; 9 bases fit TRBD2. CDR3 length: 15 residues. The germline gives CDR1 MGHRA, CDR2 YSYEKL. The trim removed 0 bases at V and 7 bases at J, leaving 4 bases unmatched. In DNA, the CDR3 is TGCGCCAGCAGCCAAGAAGGCCTAGCGGGAAATGAGCAGTTCTTC. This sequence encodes CASSQEGLAGNEQFF.

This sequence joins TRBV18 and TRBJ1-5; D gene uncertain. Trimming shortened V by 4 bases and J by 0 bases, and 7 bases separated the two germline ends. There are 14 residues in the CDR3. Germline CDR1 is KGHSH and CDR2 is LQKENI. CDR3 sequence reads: CASSLGDSNQPQHF. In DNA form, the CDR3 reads TGTGCCAGCTCACTGGGTGATAGCAATCAGCCCCAGCATTTT.

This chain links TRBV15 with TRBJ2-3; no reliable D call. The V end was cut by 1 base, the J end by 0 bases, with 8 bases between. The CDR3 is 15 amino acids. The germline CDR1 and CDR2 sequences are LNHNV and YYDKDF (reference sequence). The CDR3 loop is CATSRAPSSTDTQYF. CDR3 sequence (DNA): TGTGCCACCAGCAGAGCCCCGTCTAGCACAGATACGCAGTATTTT.

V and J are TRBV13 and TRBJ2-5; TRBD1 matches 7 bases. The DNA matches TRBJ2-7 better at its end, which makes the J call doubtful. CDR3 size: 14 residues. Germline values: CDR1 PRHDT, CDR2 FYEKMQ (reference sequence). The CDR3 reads CASSFNDRVGEQYF. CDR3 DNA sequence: TGTGCCAGCAGCTTCAACGACAGGGTTGGCGAGCAGTACTTC.

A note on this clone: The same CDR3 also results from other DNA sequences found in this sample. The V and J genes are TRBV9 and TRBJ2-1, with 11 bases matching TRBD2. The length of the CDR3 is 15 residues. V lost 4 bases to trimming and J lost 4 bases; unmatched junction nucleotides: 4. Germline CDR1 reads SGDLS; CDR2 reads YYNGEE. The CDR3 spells CASSPTSGTYNEQFF. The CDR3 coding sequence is TGTGCCAGCAGCCCGACTAGCGGGACTTACAATGAGCAGTTCTTC.

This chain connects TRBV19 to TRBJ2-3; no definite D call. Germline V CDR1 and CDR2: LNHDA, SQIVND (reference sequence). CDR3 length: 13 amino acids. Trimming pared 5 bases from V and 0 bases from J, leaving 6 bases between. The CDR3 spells CASSASSTDTQYF. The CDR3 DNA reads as TGTGCCAGTAGTGCAAGTAGCACAGATACGCAGTATTTT.

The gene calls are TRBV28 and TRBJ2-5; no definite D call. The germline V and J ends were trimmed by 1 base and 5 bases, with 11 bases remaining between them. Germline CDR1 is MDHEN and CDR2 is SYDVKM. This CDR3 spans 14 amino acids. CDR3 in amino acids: CASSLFPSRETQYF. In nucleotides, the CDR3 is TGTGCCAGCAGTTTATTCCCCTCCAGGGAGACCCAGTACTTC.

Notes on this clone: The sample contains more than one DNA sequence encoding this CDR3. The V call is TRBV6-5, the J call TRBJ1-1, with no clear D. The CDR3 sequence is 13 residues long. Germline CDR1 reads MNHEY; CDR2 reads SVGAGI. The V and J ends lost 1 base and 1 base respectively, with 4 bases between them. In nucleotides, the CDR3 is TGTGCCAGCAGTTACTTGGAGAACACTGAAGCTTTCTTT. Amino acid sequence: CASSYLENTEAFF.

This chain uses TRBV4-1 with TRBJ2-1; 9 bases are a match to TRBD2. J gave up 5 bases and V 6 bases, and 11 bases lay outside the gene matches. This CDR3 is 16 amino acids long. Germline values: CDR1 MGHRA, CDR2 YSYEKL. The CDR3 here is CASSLKTSGGNNEQFF. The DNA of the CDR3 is TGCGCCAGCAGTCTAAAGACTAGCGGAGGAAACAATGAGCAGTTCTTC.